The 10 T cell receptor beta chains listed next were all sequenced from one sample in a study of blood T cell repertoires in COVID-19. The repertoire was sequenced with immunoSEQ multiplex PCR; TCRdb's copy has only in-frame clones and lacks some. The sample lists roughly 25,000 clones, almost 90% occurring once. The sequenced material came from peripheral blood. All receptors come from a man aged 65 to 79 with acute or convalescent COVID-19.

The CDR3, as DNA: TGCAGTGCTAGTGTGGAGCGTGGCGCGAACACCGGGGAGCTGTTTTTT. It codes for CSASVERGANTGELFF. This sequence joins TRBV20-1 and TRBJ2-2; D is unresolved. The CDR3 consists of 16 residues. Germline CDR1 and CDR2: DFQATT and SNEGSKA (reference sequence). V lost 3 bases and J 0 bases, leaving 14 bases between the germline ends.

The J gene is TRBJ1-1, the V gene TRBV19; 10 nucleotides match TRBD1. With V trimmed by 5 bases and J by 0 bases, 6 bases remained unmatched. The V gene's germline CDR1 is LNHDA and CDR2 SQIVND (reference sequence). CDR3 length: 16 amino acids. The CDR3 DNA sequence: TGTGCCAGTAGTGCAGACAGGGGGCTCATGAACACTGAAGCTTTCTTT. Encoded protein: CASSADRGLMNTEAFF.

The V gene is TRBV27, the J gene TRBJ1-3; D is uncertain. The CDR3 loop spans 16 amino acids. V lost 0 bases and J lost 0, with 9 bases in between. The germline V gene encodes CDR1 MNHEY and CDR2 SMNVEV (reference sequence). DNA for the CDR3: TGTGCCAGCAGTTTATCGACGGGGTCCTCTGGAAACACCATATATTTT. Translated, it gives CASSLSTGSSGNTIYF.

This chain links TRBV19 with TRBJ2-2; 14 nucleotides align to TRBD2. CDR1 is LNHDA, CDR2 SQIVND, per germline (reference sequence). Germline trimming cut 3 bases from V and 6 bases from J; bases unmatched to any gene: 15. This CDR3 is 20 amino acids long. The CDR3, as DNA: TGTGCCAGTAGTATCGGGGGGACTAGCGGGAGTACTGGTAGGGCCGGGGAGCTGTTTTTT. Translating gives CASSIGGTSGSTGRAGELFF. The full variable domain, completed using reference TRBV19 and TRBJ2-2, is DGGITQSPKYLFRKEGQNVTLSCEQNLNHDAMYWYRQDPGQGLRLIYYSQIVNDFQKGDIAEGYSVSREKKESFPLTVTSAQKNPTAFYLCASSIGGTSGSTGRAGELFFGEGSRLTVL.

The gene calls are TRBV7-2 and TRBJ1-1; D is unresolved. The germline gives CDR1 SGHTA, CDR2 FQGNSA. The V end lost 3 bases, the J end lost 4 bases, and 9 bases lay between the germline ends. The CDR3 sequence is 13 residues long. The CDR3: CASSLTRGTEAFF. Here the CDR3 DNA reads TGTGCCAGCAGCTTGACCCGGGGCACTGAAGCTTTCTTT.

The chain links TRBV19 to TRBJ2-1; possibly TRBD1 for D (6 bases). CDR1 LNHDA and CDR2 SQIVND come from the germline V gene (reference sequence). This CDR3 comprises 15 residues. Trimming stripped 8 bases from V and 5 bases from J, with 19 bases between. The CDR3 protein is CASLPGANTDNEQFF. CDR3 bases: TGTGCCAGTCTCCCAGGGGCTAATACCGACAATGAGCAGTTCTTC.

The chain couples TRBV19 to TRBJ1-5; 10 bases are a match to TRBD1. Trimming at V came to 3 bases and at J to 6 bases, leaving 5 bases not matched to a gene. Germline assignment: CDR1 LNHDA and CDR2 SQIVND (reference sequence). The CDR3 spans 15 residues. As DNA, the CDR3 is TGTGCCAGTAGTATCCGGACAGGGGGTATTCAGCCCCAGCATTTT. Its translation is CASSIRTGGIQPQHF. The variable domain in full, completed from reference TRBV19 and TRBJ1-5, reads DGGITQSPKYLFRKEGQNVTLSCEQNLNHDAMYWYRQDPGQGLRLIYYSQIVNDFQKGDIAEGYSVSREKKESFPLTVTSAQKNPTAFYLCASSIRTGGIQPQHFGDGTRLSIL.

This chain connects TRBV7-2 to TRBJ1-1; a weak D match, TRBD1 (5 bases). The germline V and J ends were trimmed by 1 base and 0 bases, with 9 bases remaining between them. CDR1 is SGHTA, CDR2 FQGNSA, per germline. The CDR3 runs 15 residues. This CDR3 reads CASSLGAGMNTEAFF. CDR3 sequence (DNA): TGTGCCAGCAGCTTAGGAGCAGGGATGAACACTGAAGCTTTCTTT.

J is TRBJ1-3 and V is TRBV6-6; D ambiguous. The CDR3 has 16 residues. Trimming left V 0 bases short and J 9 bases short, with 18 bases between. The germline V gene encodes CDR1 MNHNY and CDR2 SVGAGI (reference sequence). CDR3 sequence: CASSYSNRLQRGTIYF. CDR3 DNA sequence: TGTGCCAGCAGTTACTCGAACAGATTACAACGGGGCACCATATATTTT.

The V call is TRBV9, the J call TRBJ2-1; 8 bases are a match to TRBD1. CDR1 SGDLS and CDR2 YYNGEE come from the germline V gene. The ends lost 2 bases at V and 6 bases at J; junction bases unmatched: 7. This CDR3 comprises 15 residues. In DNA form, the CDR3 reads TGTGCCAGCAGCGTTGGCTCAGGGGGCTCCAATGAGCAGTTCTTC. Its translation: CASSVGSGGSNEQFF. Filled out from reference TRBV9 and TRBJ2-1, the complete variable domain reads DSGVTQTPKHLITATGQRVTLRCSPRSGDLSVYWYQQSLDQGLQFLIQYYNGEERAKGNILERFSAQQFPDLHSELNLSSLELGDSALYFCASSVGSGGSNEQFFGPGTRLTVL.